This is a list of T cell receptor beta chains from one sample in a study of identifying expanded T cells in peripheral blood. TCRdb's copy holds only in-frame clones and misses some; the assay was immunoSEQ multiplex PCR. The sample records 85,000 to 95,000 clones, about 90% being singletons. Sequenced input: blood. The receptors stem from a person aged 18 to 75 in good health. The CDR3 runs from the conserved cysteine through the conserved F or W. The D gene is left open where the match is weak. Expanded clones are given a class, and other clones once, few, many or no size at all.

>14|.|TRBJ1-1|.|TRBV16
TGTGCCAGCAGCCAATCGTGGCGGAACACTGAAGCTTTCTTT
CASSQSWRNTEAFF
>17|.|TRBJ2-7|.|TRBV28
TGTGCCAGCAGTTTATCCCTCCTCGGACAGCCCCATCACGAGCAGTACTTC
CASSLSLLGQPHHEQYF
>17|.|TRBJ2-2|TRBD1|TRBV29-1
TGCAGCGTTGAGGCGTCGGGCGGGACAGGGAACACCGGGGAGCTGTTTTTT
CSVEASGGTGNTGELFF
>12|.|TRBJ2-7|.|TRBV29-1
TGCAGCGTGCTAATCGGGCCCTACGAGCAGTACTTC
CSVLIGPYEQYF
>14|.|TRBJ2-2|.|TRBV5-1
TGCGCCAGCAGCTTGGCAGGGGATTCCGGGGAGCTGTTTTTT
CASSLAGDSGELFF
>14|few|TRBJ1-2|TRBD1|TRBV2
TGTGCCAGCAGTAAGGGACAGGGGAACTATGGCTACACCTTC
CASSKGQGNYGYTF
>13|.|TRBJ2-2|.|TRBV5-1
TGCGCCAGCAGCTTGGACCTTTCCGGGGAGCTGTTTTTT
CASSLDLSGELFF
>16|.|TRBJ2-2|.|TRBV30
TGTGCCTGGAGGGACAGGGAGGGGGTTTACACCGGGGAGCTGTTTTTT
CAWRDREGVYTGELFF
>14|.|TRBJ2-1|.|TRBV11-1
TGTGCCAGCAGCTTAGTACGACCCTACAATGAGCAGTTCTTC
CASSLVRPYNEQFF
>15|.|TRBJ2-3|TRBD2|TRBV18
TGTGCCAGCTCACCGGGACTAGCGGGAGGAGATACGCAGTATTTT
CASSPGLAGGDTQYF
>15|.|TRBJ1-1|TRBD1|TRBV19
TGTGCCAGTGGAGGAGCAGGGGGTTTAAACACTGAAGCTTTCTTT
CASGGAGGLNTEAFF
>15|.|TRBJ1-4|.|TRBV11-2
TGTGCCAGCAGCTTAGCGCCTGAGCCGGGTGGAAAACTGTTTTTT
CASSLAPEPGGKLFF
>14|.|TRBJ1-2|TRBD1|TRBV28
TGTGCCAGCAGTTCACCGGGACAGCCCCGGGGCTACACCTTC
CASSSPGQPRGYTF
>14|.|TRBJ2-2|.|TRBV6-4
TGTGCCAGCAGTGACTCGGGTACCGGCGGGGAGCTGTTTTTT
CASSDSGTGGELFF
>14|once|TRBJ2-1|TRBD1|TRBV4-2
TGTGCCAGCAGCCCACCGGGACAGTACAATGAGCAGTTCTTC
CASSPPGQYNEQFF
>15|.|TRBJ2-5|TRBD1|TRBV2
TGTGCCAGCAGGCCTCAGAGGACAGGGCAAGAGACCCAGTACTTC
CASRPQRTGQETQYF
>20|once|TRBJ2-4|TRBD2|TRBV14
TGTGCCAGCAGCCCAATACGAGGGACTAGCGGGAGCAAATCTAAAAACATTCAGTACTTC
CASSPIRGTSGSKSKNIQYF
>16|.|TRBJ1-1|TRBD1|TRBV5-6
TGTGCCAGCAGCCCCTACGTGACAGGGGGCATCACTGAAGCTTTCTTT
CASSPYVTGGITEAFF
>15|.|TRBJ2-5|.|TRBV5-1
TGCGCCAGCAGCGTGACGTCCCGAATTCAAGAGACCCAGTACTTC
CASSVTSRIQETQYF
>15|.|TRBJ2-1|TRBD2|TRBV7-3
TGTGCCAGCAGCTTATGGGCGGGGGGCAACAATGAGCAGTTCTTC
CASSLWAGGNNEQFF
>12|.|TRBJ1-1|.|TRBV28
TGTGCCAGCCTAACAGTGAACACTGAAGCTTTCTTT
CASLTVNTEAFF
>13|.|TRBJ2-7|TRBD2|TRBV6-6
TGTGCCAGCAGACTAGCGGACCGCTACGAGCAGTACTTC
CASRLADRYEQYF
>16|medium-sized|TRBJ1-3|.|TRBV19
TGTGCCAGCTCCGCGGAGGGAGGAGGATCTGGAAACACCATATATTTT
CASSAEGGGSGNTIYF
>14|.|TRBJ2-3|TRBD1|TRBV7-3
TGTGCCAGCAGCCGACAGGGCCCCACAGATACGCAGTATTTT
CASSRQGPTDTQYF
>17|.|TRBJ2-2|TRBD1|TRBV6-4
TGTGCCAGCAGTGACTCCTCCGGGACAGGGGCCACCGGGGAGCTGTTTTTT
CASSDSSGTGATGELFF
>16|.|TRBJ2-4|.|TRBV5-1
TGCGCCAGCAGCTACGGAGGCAGGGCTACCAAAAACATTCAGTACTTC
CASSYGGRATKNIQYF
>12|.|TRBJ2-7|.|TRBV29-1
TGCAGCGTCGAACAGAGCTCCTACGAGCAGTACTTC
CSVEQSSYEQYF
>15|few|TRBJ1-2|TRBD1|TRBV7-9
TGTGCCAGCAGCTTAGGGACAGGGGAGTCTTATGGCTACACCTTC
CASSLGTGESYGYTF
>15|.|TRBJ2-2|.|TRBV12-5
TGTGCTAGTGGGGCCGGGACACCGAACACCGGGGAGCTGTTTTTT
CASGAGTPNTGELFF
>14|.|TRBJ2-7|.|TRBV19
TGTGCCAGTAGTACCTGGGGAGCGACCTACGAGCAGTACTTC
CASSTWGATYEQYF
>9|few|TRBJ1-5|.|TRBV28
TGTGCCAGCAACCAGCCCCAGCATTTT
CASNQPQHF
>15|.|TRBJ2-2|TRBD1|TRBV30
TGTGCCTGGAGTGTAGGGACAGGGAACACCGGGGAGCTGTTTTTT
CAWSVGTGNTGELFF
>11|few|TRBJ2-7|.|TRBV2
TGTGCCAGCAGTGGTGCGTACGAGCAGTACTTC
CASSGAYEQYF
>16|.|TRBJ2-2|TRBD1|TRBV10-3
TGTGCCATCAGTGTCGACAGGGTCTTGAACACCGGGGAGCTGTTTTTT
CAISVDRVLNTGELFF
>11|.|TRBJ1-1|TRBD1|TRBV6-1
TGTGCCAGCTCCAGGGGGATTGAAGCTTTCTTT
CASSRGIEAFF
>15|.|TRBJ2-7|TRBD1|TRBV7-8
TGTGCCAGCAGCTTAGGTGGGACAGGGGCCTACGAGCAGTACTTC
CASSLGGTGAYEQYF
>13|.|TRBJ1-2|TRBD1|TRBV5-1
TGCGCCAGCAGAACCGACAGGGGGGGTGGCTACACCTTC
CASRTDRGGGYTF
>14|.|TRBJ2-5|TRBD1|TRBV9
TGTGCCAGCAGCGTAGGGACAGGCCAAGAGACCCAGTACTTC
CASSVGTGQETQYF
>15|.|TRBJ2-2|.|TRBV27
TGTGCCAGTTCGTGGGGGGGCGTCGGCACCGGGGAGCTGTTTTTT
CASSWGGVGTGELFF
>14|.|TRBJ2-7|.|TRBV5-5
TGTGCCAGCAGCTTGTGGATACAAGCGGTCGAGCAGTACTTC
CASSLWIQAVEQYF
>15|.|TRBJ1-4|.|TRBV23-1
TGCGCCAGCAGTCAATACAGAAGGGTACGGTATAAACTGTTTTTT
CASSQYRRVRYKLFF
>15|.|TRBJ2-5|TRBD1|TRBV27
TGTGCCAGCAGTTTCGCAGGGGGTAGGCAAGAGACCCAGTACTTC
CASSFAGGRQETQYF
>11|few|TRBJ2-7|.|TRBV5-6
TGTGCCAGCAGCCAAACCTACGAGCAGTACTTC
CASSQTYEQYF
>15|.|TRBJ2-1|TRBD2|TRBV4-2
TGTGCCAGCAGCCAAGATTCGGGAGGGCCGAATGAGCAGTTCTTC
CASSQDSGGPNEQFF
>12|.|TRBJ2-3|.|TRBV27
TGTGCCAGCTCAAGCGGCACAGATACGCAGTATTTT
CASSSGTDTQYF
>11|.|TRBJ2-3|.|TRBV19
TGTGCCAGTAGTACAAGCCTACAGCAGTATTTT
CASSTSLQQYF
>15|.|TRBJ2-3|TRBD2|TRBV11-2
TGTGCCAGCAGCGAAACTAGCGGGCGCCCCCCAACGCAGTATTTT
CASSETSGRPPTQYF
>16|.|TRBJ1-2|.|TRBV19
TGTGCCAGCTCAAACTATAACGGAGTATTATACTATGGCTACACCTTC
CASSNYNGVLYYGYTF
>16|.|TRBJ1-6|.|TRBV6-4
TGTGCCAGCAGTGACTCATCGAGGGTGGAAAATTCACCCCTCCACTTT
CASSDSSRVENSPLHF
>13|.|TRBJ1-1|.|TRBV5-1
TGCGTCAGCAGCTTGGGGTCCGGGACTGAAGCTTTCTTT
CVSSLGSGTEAFF